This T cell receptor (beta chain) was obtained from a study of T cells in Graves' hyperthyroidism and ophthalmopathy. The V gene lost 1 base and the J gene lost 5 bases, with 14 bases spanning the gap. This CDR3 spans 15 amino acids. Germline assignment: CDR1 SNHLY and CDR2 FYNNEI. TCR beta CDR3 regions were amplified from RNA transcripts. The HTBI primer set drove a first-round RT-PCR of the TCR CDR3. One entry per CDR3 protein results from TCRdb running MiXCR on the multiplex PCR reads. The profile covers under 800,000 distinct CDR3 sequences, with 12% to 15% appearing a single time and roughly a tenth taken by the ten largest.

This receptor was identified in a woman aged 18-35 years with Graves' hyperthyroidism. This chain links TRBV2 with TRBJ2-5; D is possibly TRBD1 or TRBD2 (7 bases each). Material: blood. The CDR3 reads CASSEGEGAPETQYF. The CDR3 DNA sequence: TGTGCCAGCAGTGAAGGGGAGGGGGCGCCGGAGACCCAGTACTTC.